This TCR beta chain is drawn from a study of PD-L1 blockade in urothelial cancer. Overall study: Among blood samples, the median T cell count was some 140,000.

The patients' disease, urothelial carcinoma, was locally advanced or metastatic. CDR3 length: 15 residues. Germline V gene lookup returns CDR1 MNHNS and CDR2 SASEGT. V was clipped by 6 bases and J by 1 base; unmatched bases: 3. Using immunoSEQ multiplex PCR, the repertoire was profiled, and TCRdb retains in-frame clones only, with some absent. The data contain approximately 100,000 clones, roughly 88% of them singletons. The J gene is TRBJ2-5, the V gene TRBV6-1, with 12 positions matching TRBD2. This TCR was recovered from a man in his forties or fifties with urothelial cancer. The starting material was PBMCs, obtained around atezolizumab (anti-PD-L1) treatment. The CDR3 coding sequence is TGTGCCAGCAGGGTACTAGCGGGAGGCCAAGAGACCCAGTACTTC. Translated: CASRVLAGGQETQYF.